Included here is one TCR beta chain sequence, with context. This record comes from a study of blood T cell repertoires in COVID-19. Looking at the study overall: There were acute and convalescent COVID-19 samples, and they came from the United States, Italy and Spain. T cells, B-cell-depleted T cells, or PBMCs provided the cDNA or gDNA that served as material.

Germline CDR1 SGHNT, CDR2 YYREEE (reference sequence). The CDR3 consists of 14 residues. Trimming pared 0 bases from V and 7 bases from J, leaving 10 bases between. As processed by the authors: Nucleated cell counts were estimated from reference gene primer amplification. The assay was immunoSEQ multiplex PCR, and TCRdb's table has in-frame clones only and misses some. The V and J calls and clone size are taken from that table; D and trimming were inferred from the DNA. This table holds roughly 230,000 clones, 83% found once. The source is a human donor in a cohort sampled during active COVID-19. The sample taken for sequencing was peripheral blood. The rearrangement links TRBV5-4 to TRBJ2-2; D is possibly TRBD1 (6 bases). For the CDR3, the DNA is TGTGCCAGCAGCTTGGAGGGGGTTGACGGGGAGCTGTTTTTT. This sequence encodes CASSLEGVDGELFF. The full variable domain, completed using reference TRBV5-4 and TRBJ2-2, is ETGVTQSPTHLIKTRGQQVTLRCSSQSGHNTVSWYQQALGQGPQFIFQYYREEENGRGNFPPRFSGLQFPNYSSELNVNALELDDSALYLCASSLEGVDGELFFGEGSRLTVL.